This T cell receptor (beta chain) was identified in a study of monozygotic twins with inflammatory bowel disease. The CDR3 spans 13 residues. From germline, CDR1 is MDHEN and CDR2 SYDVKM. Blood (2.5 ml) was collected from every donor individually. TCRdb reprocessed the 5' RACE reads and stores each CDR3 protein as one record, lacking DNA. The listing records approximately 200,000 distinct CDR3 sequences. The specimen was blood. The sequence was obtained from a human donor with ulcerative colitis or Crohn's disease, or a healthy co-twin of an affected twin (not recorded which). The V call is TRBV28, the J call TRBJ2-5; TCRdb reports TRBD1, a call that lacks DNA to check it against. The CDR3 here is CASSLQGVKTQYF.